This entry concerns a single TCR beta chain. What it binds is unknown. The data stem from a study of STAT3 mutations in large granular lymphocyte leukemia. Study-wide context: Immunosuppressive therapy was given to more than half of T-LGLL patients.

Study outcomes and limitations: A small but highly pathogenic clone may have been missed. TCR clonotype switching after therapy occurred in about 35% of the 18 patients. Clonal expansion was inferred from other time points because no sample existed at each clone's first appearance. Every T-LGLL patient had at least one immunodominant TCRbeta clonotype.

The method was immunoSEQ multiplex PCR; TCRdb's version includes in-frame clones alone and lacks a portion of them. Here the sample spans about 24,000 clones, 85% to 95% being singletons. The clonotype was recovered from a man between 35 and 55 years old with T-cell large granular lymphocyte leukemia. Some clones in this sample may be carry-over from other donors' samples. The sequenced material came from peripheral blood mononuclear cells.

DNA for the CDR3: TGTGCCAGCAGTGAAGTAGGGGCAACTAATGAAAAACTGTTTTTT. Its protein is CASSEVGATNEKLFF. This chain connects TRBV6-1 to TRBJ1-4; maybe TRBD1 (5 bases). With 1 base removed from V and 0 bases from J, the gap between germline ends came to 6 bases. Germline V gene data show CDR1 as MNHNS and CDR2 as SASEGT. This CDR3 region has 15 residues.